The rows below give T cell receptor beta chains drawn from one sample of a study of T cell changes during pregnancy in multiple sclerosis. Clones were sequenced by immunoSEQ multiplex PCR, and TCRdb holds only the in-frame ones, with some missing. The repertoire holds 25,000 to 35,000 clones, with 89% as singletons. Sample: CD4+ T cells from peripheral blood mononuclear cells, taken in the second trimester of pregnancy. The receptor set was obtained from a female donor with multiple sclerosis, enrolled in a pregnancy study. Both conserved end residues are trimmed from each CDR3.

v_call	j_call	cdr3_length	cdr3_aa
TRBV6-5	TRBJ2-1	13	ASSSLARSYNEQF
TRBV5-6	TRBJ1-2	11	ASSFPGPYGYT
TRBV5-1	TRBJ1-2	12	ASSLATGNYGYT
TRBV5-1	TRBJ2-7	12	ASSLGPTSYEQY
TRBV11-2	TRBJ2-7	12	ASNTGALGGEQY
TRBV4-2	TRBJ1-4	12	ASSRGLIGEKLF
TRBV18	TRBJ2-1	14	ASSLMTSGVVNEQF
TRBV5-1	TRBJ1-2	12	ASTRDRGSYGYT
TRBV6-6	TRBJ2-6	11	ASSYAAGIVLT
TRBV28	TRBJ1-3	13	ASTHRGFGGNTIY
TRBV19	TRBJ2-1	13	ASRDGGAGNNEQF
TRBV18	TRBJ1-1	14	VSSPPRGWGNTEAF
TRBV9	TRBJ1-1	13	ASSGGDLLNTEAF
TRBV7-2	TRBJ2-3	13	ASSLVGQITDTQY
TRBV13	TRBJ2-3	15	ASSWMWRGGAADTQY
TRBV5-1	TRBJ1-1	12	ASSLDRANTEAF
TRBV6-5	TRBJ1-3	12	ASKIQGSGNTIY
TRBV29-1	TRBJ2-1	11	SADLGRYNEQF
TRBV11-2	TRBJ2-7	14	ASSVTVGQGEYEQY
TRBV30	TRBJ1-4	21	AWSVLLWRGFQWGVSTNEKLF
TRBV5-4	TRBJ1-2	11	ASSLEADYGYT
TRBV6-1	TRBJ2-4	16	ASSEMTSGLRAKNIQY
TRBV4-1	TRBJ1-1	15	ASSPQAGDGMGTEAF
TRBV28	TRBJ2-7	14	ASSPGTSGFFYEQY
TRBV5-1	TRBJ2-7	12	ASSPGTGGFEQY
TRBV7-9	TRBJ1-2	12	ASSYNTGSYGYT
TRBV5-1	TRBJ2-1	15	ASSPRSGGLGYNEQF
TRBV18	TRBJ2-5	13	ASSPAGGPQGTQY
TRBV5-4	TRBJ2-5	12	ASSFREVQETQY
TRBV5-1	TRBJ1-4	15	ASSLGQGSVFNEKLF
TRBV2	TRBJ1-2	10	ASSWDFYGYT
TRBV27	TRBJ2-2	13	ASSLYQGGTGELF
TRBV6-6	TRBJ2-5	13	ASSFFSGGTETQY
TRBV28	TRBJ1-4	14	ASSPHRTGQNEKLF
TRBV2	TRBJ1-1	11	ASITGVGTEAF
TRBV9	TRBJ1-1	12	ASSPESQGWGAF
TRBV5-6	TRBJ1-1	12	ASSPYPDRSEAF
TRBV5-4	TRBJ1-1	12	ASSLGQGGTEAF
TRBV10-3	TRBJ1-5	12	AISDPVGGQPQH
TRBV5-1	TRBJ2-1	11	ASSWGGGDEQF
TRBV19	TRBJ1-1	12	ASKKDGQNTEAF
TRBV5-1	TRBJ2-2	13	ASSGDRGPGGELF
TRBV5-6	TRBJ1-5	10	ASRQKDQPQH
TRBV28	TRBJ1-1	12	ASSSVRRNTEAF
TRBV4-1	TRBJ2-3	12	ASGLAGARDTQY
TRBV7-3	TRBJ2-2	13	ASSLDRGVTGELF
TRBV7-1	TRBJ2-6	15	ASSVKRGQSRANVLT
TRBV5-1	TRBJ1-2	14	ASSLAGQADTRGYT
TRBV28	TRBJ1-2	13	ASSLYSAGQGGYT
TRBV5-1	TRBJ1-1	13	ASSQTGGTTTEAF